This TCR beta chain stems from a study of cytomegalovirus exposure and HLA in healthy donors. Profiled with immunoSEQ multiplex PCR; TCRdb holds only in-frame clones, not every one. The repertoire has fewer than 300,000 clones, approximately 90% of them found once; the top ten carry approximately 0.9%. A roughly 120-subject validation cohort, separate from the approximately 720-subject first cohort, supplied the donors. The CDR3 is 15 residues long. Germline-derived CDR1 and CDR2 are SGHRS and YFSETQ. The V gene lost 1 base and the J gene lost 2 bases, with 12 bases spanning the gap. The clonotype comes from a woman aged 18-29 years in good health and CMV-seronegative. V and J are TRBV5-1 and TRBJ1-2; no definite D call. Sequenced input: PBMCs. CDR3 bases: TGCGCCAGCAGCTTGTTAGCTAGCTCAAACTATGGCTACACCTTC. Translating gives CASSLLASSNYGYTF.